A selection of T cell receptor beta chains follows, all from one sample in a study of blood T cells in healthy people across ages. One entry per CDR3 protein, called by TCRdb with MiXCR from the 5' RACE reads. The table shows roughly 680,000 distinct CDR3 sequences, with more than 20% occurring only once. Sequences were obtained from blood. The receptor set was obtained from a man between 65 and 85 years old in good health. The CDR3 runs from the conserved cysteine through the conserved F or W. Fields, in order: J gene, CDR3 length, D gene, clone size, V gene, CDR3 DNA, CDR3 protein. D genes are given only for firm matches. Not all rows give a size; the values are once, few, many and, for expanded clones, a class.

TRBJ2-7 | 15 | TRBD1 | - | TRBV5-1 | TGCGCCAGCAGCTTGGTCGGGGACAGGGTTTACGAGCAGTACTTC | CASSLVGDRVYEQYF
TRBJ2-7 | 14 | - | - | TRBV21-1 | TGTGCCAGCAGCAAATTAATTCGGCAGAAAAGGCAGTACTTC | CASSKLIRQKRQYF
TRBJ1-1 | 14 | TRBD1 | - | TRBV20-1 | TGCAGTGCTAGTCCCGGGACAGGAAACACTGAAGCTTTCTTT | CSASPGTGNTEAFF
TRBJ1-4 | 15 | - | many | TRBV5-1 | TGCGCCAGCAGCTTGGGGACTGGGGCAGGAGAAAAACTGTTTTTT | CASSLGTGAGEKLFF
TRBJ1-1 | 15 | - | few | TRBV3-1 | TGTGCCAGCACGTTAGGGGGGGCGCTCAACACTGAAGCTTTCTTT | CASTLGGALNTEAFF
TRBJ1-2 | 11 | - | few | TRBV29-1 | TGCAGCGCCCATACTTCCAGCGGCTACACCTTC | CSAHTSSGYTF
TRBJ2-1 | 11 | - | - | TRBV12-3/TRBV12-4 | TGTGCCAGCAGTTTGTTCGATGAGCAGTTCTTC | CASSLFDEQFF
TRBJ2-3 | 17 | TRBD2 | - | TRBV14 | TGTGCCAGCAGCCGGCGGACTAGCGGGAGAAGCACAGATACGCAGTATTTT | CASSRRTSGRSTDTQYF
TRBJ1-1 | 11 | - | - | TRBV20-1 | TGCAGTGCTGTTTTTGACAGGGAAGCTTTCTTT | CSAVFDREAFF
TRBJ2-5 | 13 | - | - | TRBV7-3 | TGTGCCAGCAGCCGACGAGTTCAAGAGACCCAGTACTTC | CASSRRVQETQYF
TRBJ2-1 | 14 | TRBD2 | - | TRBV15 | TGTGCCACCAGCAGAGCGGGAGGTTACAATGAGCAGTTCTTC | CATSRAGGYNEQFF
TRBJ2-1 | 16 | - | few | TRBV7-2 | TGTGCCAGCAGCTTAGAGGCTTACGAAGCCTACAATGAGCAGTTCTTC | CASSLEAYEAYNEQFF
TRBJ1-1 | 16 | - | - | TRBV28 | TGTGCCAGCAGACCAACAAATCGTCCATTGAACACTGAAGCTTTCTTT | CASRPTNRPLNTEAFF
TRBJ2-5 | 14 | - | few | TRBV7-2 | TGTGCCAGCAGCTTTGGACTAAACCAAGAGACCCAGTACTTC | CASSFGLNQETQYF
TRBJ2-5 | 15 | - | - | TRBV7-2 | TGTGCCAGCAACTTAAGGGGGGGGCTCCAAGAGACCCAGTACTTC | CASNLRGGLQETQYF
TRBJ2-7 | 14 | - | - | TRBV7-9 | TGTGCCAGCAGCTTAGGATCGGGGGCAGGGGAGCAGTACTTC | CASSLGSGAGEQYF
TRBJ1-5 | 13 | - | - | TRBV20-1 | TGCAGTGCTAGAGGTGGCGGGGATCAGCCCCAGCATTTT | CSARGGGDQPQHF
TRBJ2-7 | 14 | TRBD2 | - | TRBV2 | TGTGCCAGCAGTGAAAGGACTAGCGGGGGACCCATGTACTTC | CASSERTSGGPMYF
TRBJ2-7 | 15 | TRBD2 | - | TRBV5-1 | TGCGCCAGCAGCCCCAAGACTAGCGTGAACTACGAGCAGTACTTC | CASSPKTSVNYEQYF
TRBJ2-5 | 14 | - | many | TRBV20-1 | TGCAGTGCTGGGCACTGGGGGGACCAAGAGACCCAGTACTTC | CSAGHWGDQETQYF
TRBJ1-5 | 15 | TRBD1 | - | TRBV2 | TGTGCCAGCAGTGAAGGTGGACAGGGGGTGGGTCCCCAGCATTTT | CASSEGGQGVGPQHF
TRBJ2-1 | 15 | TRBD2 | few | TRBV6-5 | TGTGCCAGCAGGATAGCGGGAGACGCTTACAATGAGCAGTTCTTC | CASRIAGDAYNEQFF
TRBJ1-4 | 14 | - | - | TRBV12-3/TRBV12-4 | TGTGCCAGCAGCCCCTCGGGGGGGGATGAAAAACTGTTTTTT | CASSPSGGDEKLFF
TRBJ2-4 | 16 | - | - | TRBV12-3/TRBV12-4 | TGTGCCAGCAGTTTCTGGTTACACGCCAATGGGAACATTCAGTACTTC | CASSFWLHANGNIQYF
TRBJ2-2 | 17 | TRBD2 | - | TRBV7-2 | TGTGCTAGCAGTCCCCACGGGCTAGCGGTTAACACCGGGGAGCTGTTTTTT | CASSPHGLAVNTGELFF
TRBJ2-7 | 16 | TRBD1 | few | TRBV5-6 | TGTGCCAGCAGCACGCTGAAGGGACAGGGTTCCTACGAGCAGTACTTC | CASSTLKGQGSYEQYF
TRBJ2-1 | 15 | TRBD2 | - | TRBV20-1 | TGCAGTGCTTCCCCCCCGCGGGAGTTAGGCAATGAGCAGTTCTTC | CSASPPRELGNEQFF
TRBJ2-3 | 17 | - | - | TRBV24-1 | TGTGCCACAAACCGCCGGCTAGTGGGAAGGAGGACAGATACGCAGTATTTT | CATNRRLVGRRTDTQYF
TRBJ2-3 | 13 | - | few | TRBV29-1 | TGCAGCGTTCAGCGCCCAGGCACAGATACGCAGTATTTT | CSVQRPGTDTQYF
TRBJ2-5 | 13 | - | few | TRBV6-5 | TGTGCCAGCGGCGCGCTACCACAAGAGACCCAGTACTTC | CASGALPQETQYF
TRBJ2-2 | 15 | TRBD1 | - | TRBV9 | TGTGCCAGCAGCGTAACAGGGGTGGGCACCGGGGAGCTGTTTTTT | CASSVTGVGTGELFF
TRBJ2-5 | 14 | TRBD1 | few | TRBV28 | TGTGCCAGCAGATCCGGGACAGGCGAAGAGACCCAGTACTTC | CASRSGTGEETQYF
TRBJ2-5 | 15 | TRBD2 | few | TRBV6-2/TRBV6-3 | TGTGCCAGCAGTTACCGCGGACTAGCGGTCATGGCCCAGTACTTC | CASSYRGLAVMAQYF
TRBJ1-4 | 15 | - | many | TRBV4-2 | TGTGCCAGCAGCCAAGAAGAGGGATTCGATGAAAAACTGTTTTTT | CASSQEEGFDEKLFF
TRBJ1-5 | 13 | - | - | TRBV20-1 | TGCAGTGCTAGTTGGGACCCTCGACAGCCCCAGCATTTT | CSASWDPRQPQHF
TRBJ1-3 | 15 | - | - | TRBV5-6 | TGTGCCAGCAGCACCACGGACAACTCTGGAAACACCATATATTTT | CASSTTDNSGNTIYF
TRBJ2-7 | 12 | TRBD2 | - | TRBV20-1 | TGCAGTGCCGCAGGGAGGGGCTACGAGCAGTACTTC | CSAAGRGYEQYF
TRBJ1-4 | 14 | - | many | TRBV20-1 | TGCAGTGCTATAGCAGGGGCCAATAATGAAAAACTGTTTTTT | CSAIAGANNEKLFF
TRBJ2-5 | 15 | TRBD2 | many | TRBV5-1 | TGCGCCAGCAGCTCTAGCGGGAGGGCATGGGAGACCCAGTACTTC | CASSSSGRAWETQYF
TRBJ2-3 | 17 | TRBD2 | - | TRBV28 | TGTGCCAGCAGTTTACACCTAGCGGGAAGAACCACAGATACGCAGTATTTT | CASSLHLAGRTTDTQYF
TRBJ1-1 | 15 | - | few | TRBV3-1 | TGTGCCAGCAGTGCCTCGGAAACTATGAACACTGAAGCTTTCTTT | CASSASETMNTEAFF
TRBJ2-5 | 15 | - | - | TRBV25-1 | TGTGCCAGCAGTGAACCGAGGGACCGCCGTGAGACCCAGTACTTC | CASSEPRDRRETQYF
TRBJ2-7 | 14 | - | - | TRBV18 | TGTGCCAGCTCACCCCGGGACTTGTCCTACGAGCAGTACTTC | CASSPRDLSYEQYF
TRBJ2-7 | 15 | TRBD2 | once | TRBV2 | TGTGCCAGCTCTTCGGGGGGGGTGCCGACCTGCGAGCAGTACTTC | CASSSGGVPTCEQYF
TRBJ2-7 | 18 | TRBD2 | few | TRBV6-2/TRBV6-3 | TGTGCCAGCAGACAACTTAGCGGGGCGGCAAGCACCTCCTACGAGCAGTACTTC | CASRQLSGAASTSYEQYF
TRBJ2-1 | 14 | - | many | TRBV4-3 | TGCGCCAGCAGCCAATCGGGAGCCTACAATGAGCAGTTCTTC | CASSQSGAYNEQFF
TRBJ1-4 | 13 | TRBD1 | few | TRBV7-9 | TGTGCCAGCAGCTGGGGACAGGAGGAAAAACTGTTTTTT | CASSWGQEEKLFF
TRBJ2-7 | 12 | TRBD1 | few | TRBV10-3 | TGTGCCACCTCCGGGACAGACTACGAGCAGTACTTC | CATSGTDYEQYF
TRBJ1-4 | 15 | - | few | TRBV9 | TGTGCCAGCAGCATCAGGACGGAGGGGGAAGAAAAACTGTTTTTT | CASSIRTEGEEKLFF
TRBJ1-1 | 14 | - | - | TRBV20-1 | TGCAGTGCTAGGAGGACAGTAATGAACACTGAAGCTTTCTTT | CSARRTVMNTEAFF
TRBJ2-3 | 16 | TRBD2 | - | TRBV7-2 | TGTGCCAGCAGCGTGGGACTAGCGGGAGGTGCAGATACGCAGTATTTT | CASSVGLAGGADTQYF
TRBJ2-4 | 17 | TRBD2 | few | TRBV4-1 | TGCGCCAGCAGCCAATCCGGACTAGCGGGAGCCAAAAACATTCAGTACTTC | CASSQSGLAGAKNIQYF
TRBJ2-5 | 16 | - | - | TRBV9 | TGTGCCAGCAGCGTAGGGGCAGATTGGGCCCAAGAGACCCAGTACTTC | CASSVGADWAQETQYF
TRBJ2-1 | 14 | - | - | TRBV3-1 | TGTGCCAGCAGCCAAGATTTGGGATCAAGTGAGCAGTTCTTC | CASSQDLGSSEQFF
TRBJ2-3 | 18 | - | - | TRBV6-2/TRBV6-3 | TGTGCCAGCAGTTACCCGTTGGATTCTCCGGGTTACGCAGATACGCAGTATTTT | CASSYPLDSPGYADTQYF
TRBJ2-1 | 11 | TRBD2 | few | TRBV7-9 | TGTGCCATGACTAGCGGGAGTGAGCAGTTCTTC | CAMTSGSEQFF
TRBJ2-5 | 16 | - | few | TRBV28 | TGTGCCAGCAGCTTACCCCACCTTCTAGATATTGAGACCCAGTACTTC | CASSLPHLLDIETQYF